The next 30 T cell receptor beta chains were all read from a single sample in a study of control samples from healthy donors and cancer patients. Libraries were prepared by immunoSEQ multiplex PCR; TCRdb keeps only in-frame clonotypes and omits some of them. In the table there are 100,000 to 150,000 clones, approximately 92% of which are singletons. The material sequenced was blood. These receptors were obtained from a man aged 40-55 years in good health.

The chain joins TRBV28 to TRBJ1-6, with unresolved D. The germline V gene encodes CDR1 MDHEN and CDR2 SYDVKM. The V end lost 5 bases, the J end lost 2 bases, and 19 bases lay between the germline ends. The length of the CDR3 is 18 residues. The CDR3 region has the DNA TGTGCCAGCAGTCCGGACTTCCAAAGAGTACCCTATAATTCACCCCTCCACTTT. It translates to CASSPDFQRVPYNSPLHF.

The rearrangement links TRBV6-6 to TRBJ2-3; D call uncertain. This CDR3 spans 16 amino acids. The V and J ends lost 6 bases and 0 bases respectively, with 16 bases between them. From germline, CDR1 is MNHNY and CDR2 SVGAGI (reference sequence). CDR3 coding DNA: TGTGCCAGCAGGAGACTCATTAGACCTAGCACAGATACGCAGTATTTT. Residues: CASRRLIRPSTDTQYF.

The V gene is TRBV24-1, the J gene TRBJ2-5; possible D gene TRBD1, 5 bases. Germline V CDR1 and CDR2: KGHDR, SFDVKD. V shed 9 bases and J shed 5 bases, with 9 bases lying between them. The CDR3 contains 11 residues. CDR3 sequence reads: CATAAGETQYF. DNA for the CDR3: TGTGCCACCGCCGCAGGGGAGACCCAGTACTTC.

This clone was detected only a few times. The V and J genes are TRBV18 and TRBJ2-7, with 9 bases aligning to TRBD2. The CDR3 extends over 15 amino acids. CDR1 is KGHSH, CDR2 LQKENI, per germline. The junction had 6 bases not matched to a gene; V was cut back by 6 bases and J by 0 bases. The CDR3 DNA is TGTGCCAGCTCCCTGGGACTAGCAGACTCCTACGAGCAGTACTTC. Translated, it gives CASSLGLADSYEQYF.

The chain is built from TRBV27 and TRBJ2-2, with 7 bases aligning to TRBD2. The CDR3 length is 15 residues. V shed 2 bases and J 2 bases; nucleotides not matched to a gene: 2. Germline V CDR1 and CDR2: MNHEY, SMNVEV (reference sequence). Here the CDR3 reads CASSLLAANTGELFF. The CDR3 DNA is TGTGCCAGCAGTTTACTAGCGGCAAACACCGGGGAGCTGTTTTTT.

The chain joins TRBV19 to TRBJ2-5; 9 nucleotides align to TRBD2. V gave up 7 bases and J gave up 2 bases; unmatched junction bases: 5. CDR3 length equals 14 residues. The germline gives CDR1 LNHDA, CDR2 SQIVND (reference sequence). Written as DNA, the CDR3 is TGTGCCAGTACTCTGACTAGCGGACAAGAGACCCAGTACTTC. Its protein product is CASTLTSGQETQYF.

This chain joins TRBV6-2 or TRBV6-3 and TRBJ2-7; D remains ambiguous. Germline V lookup: CDR1 MNHEY, CDR2 SVGEGT. The V and J ends lost 4 bases and 4 bases respectively, with 17 bases between them. The CDR3 extends over 15 amino acids. The CDR3, as DNA: TGTGCCAGCAGTTCCGACGGGTTTACCACATACGAGCAGTACTTC. This gives the protein CASSSDGFTTYEQYF.

The chain links TRBV28 to TRBJ2-1; D possibly uses TRBD1 or TRBD2 (5 bases each). Germline V gene data show CDR1 as MDHEN and CDR2 as SYDVKM. V was trimmed by 2 bases and J by 6 bases, leaving 8 bases between them. This CDR3 is 13 amino acids long. CDR3 nucleotides: TGTGCCAGCAGTTTACCGGGACGCAATGAGCAGTTCTTC. This translates into CASSLPGRNEQFF.

This clone has a single count. This chain uses TRBV7-3 with TRBJ2-2; a weak D match, TRBD2 (5 bases). V lost 3 bases and J 1 base, leaving 6 bases between the germline ends. Germline values: CDR1 SGHTA, CDR2 FQGTGA. The CDR3 spans 14 residues. The CDR3 nucleotides read TGTGCCAGCAGCTTCCGGGGGAACACCGGGGAGCTGTTTTTT. Translation gives CASSFRGNTGELFF.

The J gene is TRBJ1-5, the V gene TRBV2; D may be TRBD1 (6 bases). Germline V lookup: CDR1 SNHLY, CDR2 FYNNEI. The CDR3 consists of 16 residues. V lost 11 bases and J lost 6, with 26 bases in between. This CDR3 reads CACAGLQGERAQPQHF. The CDR3 bases are TGTGCCTGCGCGGGACTACAGGGTGAGAGGGCTCAGCCCCAGCATTTT.

The chain links TRBV6-6 to TRBJ1-3; 7 positions match TRBD1. V gave up 4 bases and J gave up 8 bases; unmatched junction bases: 8. The CDR3 runs to 14 residues. Germline V CDR1 and CDR2: MNHNY, SVGAGI (reference sequence). The CDR3 DNA sequence: TGTGCCAGCAGTTCAAGACAGGGTTCATACACCATATATTTT. Protein: CASSSRQGSYTIYF.

The chain is built from TRBV9 and TRBJ1-2; weak D call: TRBD1 (5 bases). The CDR3 has 14 residues. V lost 0 bases, J lost 2 bases, and 8 bases lay in between. Germline values: CDR1 SGDLS, CDR2 YYNGEE. This CDR3 is CASSVEPGNYGYTF. Here the CDR3 DNA reads TGTGCCAGCAGCGTAGAGCCAGGGAACTATGGCTACACCTTC.

In its sample, this clone was seen once. The rearrangement joins TRBV2 to TRBJ2-7; D may be TRBD1 (6 bases). This CDR3 is built from 15 residues. The V gene lost 2 bases and the J gene lost 7 bases, with 18 bases spanning the gap. From germline, CDR1 is SNHLY and CDR2 FYNNEI. CDR3 in amino acids: CASSELWPGAGEQYF. Here the CDR3 DNA reads TGTGCCAGCAGTGAACTTTGGCCAGGGGCCGGGGAGCAGTACTTC.

This chain links TRBV10-3 with TRBJ1-3, with D possibly being TRBD1 (5 bases). Germline loops: CDR1 ENHRY, CDR2 SYGVKD. V lost 10 bases and J 0 bases, leaving 16 bases between the germline ends. The length of the CDR3 is 15 residues. As DNA, the CDR3 is TGTGCCACTGAGACACTGGGGCCCTCTGGAAACACCATATATTTT. Translating gives CATETLGPSGNTIYF.

The V and J genes are TRBV7-3 and TRBJ2-2, with a weak D call TRBD2 (6 bases). This CDR3 is built from 15 residues. V was cut by 5 bases and J by 4 bases, with 14 bases left in between. Germline V lookup: CDR1 SGHTA, CDR2 FQGTGA. CDR3 DNA: TGTGCCAGCAGCCCGATAGCGGAGTCCACCGGGGAGCTGTTTTTT. It codes for CASSPIAESTGELFF.

This CDR3 is CASSLRQGIGNEQFF. The CDR3 DNA reads as TGCGCCAGCAGCTTGCGACAGGGGATAGGCAATGAGCAGTTCTTC. The chain joins TRBV5-1 to TRBJ2-1, with 8 bases identical to TRBD1. V lost 1 base and J lost 6; bases outside the gene matches: 6. The CDR3 extends over 15 amino acids. Per germline, CDR1 SGHRS and CDR2 YFSETQ.

The chain is built from TRBV6-5 and TRBJ1-5, with a possible D match to TRBD1 (5 bases). Between the trimmed V and J ends, which lost 6 bases and 7 bases, there was a span of 13 bases. CDR3 size: 13 residues. Germline values: CDR1 MNHEY, CDR2 SVGAGI. The DNA for the CDR3 is TGTGCCAGCAGCCGACAGTTAGGCCAGCCCCAGCATTTT. This translates into CASSRQLGQPQHF.

The chain joins TRBV5-4 to TRBJ1-2, with D unresolved. Germline V CDR1 and CDR2: SGHNT, YYREEE (reference sequence). The CDR3 has 14 amino acids. The ends were cut back, 0 bases at V and 3 bases at J, with 9 bases in the middle. CDR3 loop: CASSLVRVDYGYTF. The CDR3 bases are TGTGCCAGCAGCTTGGTTCGGGTAGACTATGGCTACACCTTC.

V is TRBV6-5 and J is TRBJ2-5; possible D gene TRBD2, 7 bases. V lost 6 bases, J lost 4 bases, and 18 bases lay in between. Germline loops: CDR1 MNHEY, CDR2 SVGAGI. The CDR3 spans 15 residues. The CDR3: CASRKAGGLRETQYF. The CDR3 DNA reads as TGTGCCAGCAGAAAAGCCGGGGGGCTACGAGAGACCCAGTACTTC.

This chain joins TRBV15 and TRBJ2-5; D is possibly TRBD1 (5 bases). The CDR3 length is 13 residues. Germline V gene sequence: CDR1 LNHNV, CDR2 YYDKDF (reference sequence). V gave up 3 bases and J gave up 5 bases, with 10 bases separating them. The CDR3 reads CATSRRQMETQYF. DNA of the CDR3: TGTGCCACCAGCAGGCGACAGATGGAGACCCAGTACTTC.

The CDR3, as DNA: TGTGCCAGCAGTGAGGTCGGAGGTAATAGCAATCAGCCCCAGCATTTT. It is translated as CASSEVGGNSNQPQHF. This chain joins TRBV6-1 and TRBJ1-5; D ambiguous. This CDR3 contains 16 residues. CDR1 MNHNS and CDR2 SASEGT come from the germline V gene. V dropped 3 bases and J dropped 0 bases, with 12 bases sitting between them.

V usage is TRBV3-1 (or the pseudogene TRBV3-2) and J usage is TRBJ1-2; TRBD1 agrees at 10 bases. The CDR3 loop spans 13 amino acids. Per germline, CDR1 LGHDT and CDR2 YNNKEL (reference sequence). With 6 bases clipped from V and 7 bases from J, the junction kept 5 bases outside the gene matches. The CDR3, as DNA: TGTGCCAGCAGGGACAGGGGGGATAGTGGCTACACCTTC. Amino acid sequence: CASRDRGDSGYTF.

The CDR3 reads CASSPLTTSTDTQYF. CDR3 DNA sequence: TGTGCCAGCAGCCCACTCACGACTAGCACAGATACGCAGTATTTT. J is TRBJ2-3 and V is TRBV28, with D uncertain. V gave up 6 bases and J gave up 0 bases, with 13 bases separating them. Germline lookup yields CDR1 MDHEN and CDR2 SYDVKM. CDR3 size: 15 residues. The variable domain in full, completed from reference TRBV28 and TRBJ2-3, reads DVKVTQSSRYLVKRTGEKVFLECVQDMDHENMFWYRQDPGLGLRLIYFSYDVKMKEKGDIPEGYSVSREKKERFSLILESASTNQTSMYLCASSPLTTSTDTQYFGPGTRLTVL.

This clone was seen more than once but under ten times. The genes are TRBV9 and TRBJ1-5; D is unclear. This CDR3 region has 13 residues. The germline gives CDR1 SGDLS, CDR2 YYNGEE. Deletions cut 0 bases from V and 7 bases from J, with 8 bases between. The CDR3 protein is CASSVGPQQPQHF. CDR3 sequence (DNA): TGTGCCAGCAGCGTAGGTCCCCAGCAGCCCCAGCATTTT.

The gene calls are TRBV5-6 and TRBJ2-7; D ambiguous. The CDR3 has 16 amino acids. Germline lookup yields CDR1 SGHDT and CDR2 YYEEEE. Trimming pared 0 bases from V and 3 bases from J, leaving 16 bases between. The CDR3 loop is CASSLGTLRYYYEQYF. For the CDR3, the DNA is TGTGCCAGCAGCTTGGGGACCCTCCGCTACTACTACGAGCAGTACTTC.

This sequence joins TRBV27 and TRBJ2-3, with 7 bases identical to TRBD2. Looked up from germline, CDR1 is MNHEY and CDR2 is SMNVEV (reference sequence). V shed 5 bases, J shed 0 bases, and the junction held 8 bases outside the gene matches. The CDR3 spans 16 residues. In DNA, the CDR3 is TGTGCCAGCAGTCCGCAGGGACTACAAAGCACAGATACGCAGTATTTT. This gives the protein CASSPQGLQSTDTQYF.

Only a few counts were recorded for this clone. The genes are TRBV2 and TRBJ2-5; no clear D gene. The CDR3 consists of 16 residues. CDR1 and CDR2 from the germline V gene are SNHLY and FYNNEI. The germline V and J ends were trimmed by 4 bases and 2 bases, with 17 bases remaining between them. The CDR3: CASSVSAAQIQETQYF. CDR3 in DNA: TGTGCCAGCAGTGTGTCGGCGGCACAGATACAAGAGACCCAGTACTTC.

This chain joins TRBV27 and TRBJ2-1, with 8 bases identical to TRBD2. The V gene end was trimmed by 2 bases and the J gene end by 3 bases; junction bases not matched to a gene: 3. The CDR3 consists of 15 residues. CDR1 is MNHEY, CDR2 SMNVEV, per germline (reference sequence). The CDR3 DNA reads as TGTGCCAGCAGTTTAGACGGGGGGGGCTACAATGAGCAGTTCTTC. Amino acids: CASSLDGGGYNEQFF.

This chain connects TRBV27 to TRBJ2-2; D is unclear. V was clipped by 0 bases and J by 6 bases, with 11 bases between them. This CDR3 is built from 15 residues. From germline, CDR1 is MNHEY and CDR2 SMNVEV (reference sequence). CDR3 amino acids: CASSLSNAVSGELFF. The CDR3 region has the DNA TGTGCCAGCAGTTTATCGAATGCGGTGTCCGGGGAGCTGTTTTTT.

This sequence joins TRBV29-1 and TRBJ2-3, with TRBD2 identical over 9 bases. The CDR3 has 13 residues. The trim removed 7 bases at V and 5 bases at J, leaving 7 bases unmatched. Per the germline V gene, CDR1 is SQVTM and CDR2 is ANQGSEA. The CDR3 spells CSAERGARDTQYF. CDR3 coding DNA: TGCAGCGCTGAGCGGGGGGCCCGAGATACGCAGTATTTT.